The 17 T cell receptor beta chains below come from one sample, sequenced in a study of T cell repertoires in cytomegalovirus infection. A single record per CDR3 protein comes from TCRdb applying MiXCR to the reads. Among around 250,000 distinct CDR3 sequences listed, over 15% were seen once. Material for sequencing was CD8+ T cells from PBMCs. The receptors here all came from a human donor in good health (CMV status not recorded). Some clones in this sample may be carry-over from other donors' samples.

Ten or more counts support this clonotype. The chain recombines TRBV7-4 with TRBJ1-1, with a tentative D call TRBD1 (5 bases). The CDR3 has 14 amino acids. CDR1 and CDR2 (germline): SGHVT, SQSDAQ. Trimming cost V 3 bases and J 0 bases, with 8 bases left between them. CDR3 sequence (DNA): TGTGCCAGCAGCTTTTGGGGGGTGAACACTGAAGCTTTCTTT. Its translation is CASSFWGVNTEAFF.

The table lists this clonotype with many counts. The chain links TRBV7-9 to TRBJ1-3, with D unresolved. V lost 5 bases and J 0 bases, leaving 11 bases between the germline ends. The CDR3 runs 15 residues. Germline loops: CDR1 SEHNR, CDR2 FQNEAQ (reference sequence). CDR3 sequence reads: CASSLDDPSGNTIYF. The DNA for the CDR3 is TGTGCCAGCAGCCTGGATGATCCCTCTGGAAACACCATATATTTT.

This chain links TRBV14 with TRBJ2-2; 8 nucleotides align to TRBD2. This CDR3 is built from 14 residues. After removal of 4 bases from V and 4 bases from J, the junction contained 2 bases not matched to a gene. The germline V gene encodes CDR1 SGHDN and CDR2 FVKESK. The DNA for the CDR3 is TGTGCCAGCAGCCTTCTAGCGGGCACCGGGGAGCTGTTTTTT. This gives the protein CASSLLAGTGELFF.

The chain joins TRBV29-1 to TRBJ1-2, with D possibly being TRBD1 (5 bases). V was cut by 2 bases and J by 8 bases, with 12 bases left in between. CDR3 size: 12 residues. Germline CDR1 and CDR2: SQVTM and ANQGSEA. The CDR3 region is CSVEQGGGGYTF. CDR3 DNA sequence: TGCAGCGTTGAACAGGGAGGTGGGGGCTACACCTTC.

This clonotype has more than one count but fewer than ten. The chain recombines TRBV20-1 with TRBJ1-1; a weak D match, TRBD1 (6 bases). V gave up 7 bases and J gave up 1 base, with 13 bases separating them. CDR3 length equals 13 residues. Germline CDR1 reads DFQATT; CDR2 reads SNEGSKA (reference sequence). The CDR3: CSGTGIGNTEAFF. The CDR3 DNA reads TGCAGTGGCACAGGGATTGGGAACACTGAAGCTTTCTTT.

The table lists this clonotype with many counts. V gene TRBV7-6 combines with J gene TRBJ2-6; the D is unclear. V was trimmed by 1 base and J by 0 bases, leaving 16 bases between them. Germline values: CDR1 SGHVS, CDR2 FNYEAQ. This CDR3 has 19 amino acids. CDR3 region: CASSLGVIHPSSGANVLTF. The CDR3, as DNA: TGTGCCAGCAGCTTAGGTGTCATCCATCCGAGCTCTGGGGCCAACGTCCTGACTTTC.

The rearrangement uses TRBV18 and TRBJ1-1; possible D gene TRBD1, 6 bases. This CDR3 has 16 residues. The germline V gene has CDR1 KGHSH and CDR2 LQKENI. Trimming pared 0 bases from V and 3 bases from J, leaving 14 bases between. CDR3 sequence (DNA): TGTGCCAGCTCACCACCCGGAGTAGGGGGATACACTGAAGCTTTCTTT. It yields the protein CASSPPGVGGYTEAFF.

The chain employs TRBV4-1 and TRBJ2-2; D is unresolved. This CDR3 region has 15 residues. Germline loops: CDR1 MGHRA, CDR2 YSYEKL. Trimming removed 0 bases from V and 3 bases from J, with 8 bases in between. As DNA, the CDR3 is TGCGCCAGCAGCCAAGATCTGCAGGACACCGGGGAGCTGTTTTTT. It yields the protein CASSQDLQDTGELFF.

The J gene is TRBJ2-6, the V gene TRBV10-3; 12 nucleotides align to TRBD1. Unmatched junction bases numbered 12, after V lost 2 bases and J lost 1 base. Germline CDR1 reads ENHRY; CDR2 reads SYGVKD. This CDR3 spans 21 amino acids. CDR3 in DNA: TGTGCCATCAGTGAGCTTCTCGATCCGGGACAGGGGGCGTCTGGGGCCAACGTCCTGACTTTC. Residues: CAISELLDPGQGASGANVLTF.

This clonotype showed up just a few times. The rearrangement joins TRBV5-6 to TRBJ2-1; 8 bases map to TRBD2. V trimming: 0 bases; J trimming: 0 bases; junction bases outside the gene matches: 8. In germline, CDR1 is SGHDT, CDR2 YYEEEE. The CDR3 spans 18 residues. The CDR3 region has the DNA TGTGCCAGCAGCTTGGAAGTCGGGGGGGTTAGCTCCTACAATGAGCAGTTCTTC. This translates into CASSLEVGGVSSYNEQFF. Filled out from reference TRBV5-6 and TRBJ2-1, the complete variable domain reads DAGVTQSPTHLIKTRGQQVTLRCSPKSGHDTVSWYQQALGQGPQFIFQYYEEEERQRGNFPDRFSGHQFPNYSSELNVNALLLGDSALYLCASSLEVGGVSSYNEQFFGPGTRLTVL.

This clonotype has a handful of counts. The rearrangement joins TRBV12-3 or TRBV12-4 to TRBJ2-3; a weak D match, TRBD2 (5 bases). V lost 10 bases and J lost 2, with 13 bases in between. The CDR3 covers 13 residues. The CDR3 here is CATNGNYTDTQYF. Written as DNA, the CDR3 is TGTGCCACCAACGGGAATTACACAGATACGCAGTATTTT.

This clonotype was detected only once. The rearrangement joins TRBV5-3 to TRBJ2-5, with 9 bases that match TRBD1. TRBV5-3 is assigned to the ORF class and has an uncertain function. The V and J ends lost 8 bases and 0 bases, in that order; junction bases with no gene match: 14. CDR3 size: 17 residues. DNA for the CDR3: TGTGCCAGCAGCCAGTGGGGACAGGGACTTGACCAAGAGACCCAGTACTTC. Translation gives CASSQWGQGLDQETQYF.

This clonotype was counted only a few times. The chain links TRBV4-3 to TRBJ1-1, with 7 bases aligning to TRBD1. This CDR3 spans 14 amino acids. Germline CDR1 LGHNA, CDR2 YSLEER. The J segment lost 1 base and the V segment lost 5 bases, leaving 4 bases of the junction unmatched. This chain's CDR3 is CASSWRTGNTEAFF. In nucleotides, the CDR3 is TGCGCCAGCAGCTGGAGGACAGGGAACACTGAAGCTTTCTTT.

J is TRBJ2-2 and V is TRBV20-1; 7 bases are a match to TRBD1. Germline trimming cut 0 bases from V and 7 bases from J; bases unmatched to any gene: 5. This CDR3 contains 14 residues. Per germline, CDR1 DFQATT and CDR2 SNEGSKA (reference sequence). In nucleotides, the CDR3 is TGCAGTGCTAGAGACCTAGGGGGCTTCGGGGAGCTGTTTTTT. Protein sequence: CSARDLGGFGELFF.

The chain links TRBV29-1 to TRBJ1-1; D not certain. V dropped 1 base and J dropped 2 bases, with 20 bases sitting between them. Germline V gene sequence: CDR1 SQVTM, CDR2 ANQGSEA. The CDR3 spans 17 residues. CDR3 in amino acids: CSVEGVGTKIANTEAFF. DNA for the CDR3: TGCAGCGTTGAAGGTGTAGGCACAAAGATCGCAAACACTGAAGCTTTCTTT. Together with reference TRBV29-1 and TRBJ1-1, the CDR3 gives the full variable domain: SAVISQKPSRDICQRGTSLTIQCQVDSQVTMMFWYRQQPGQSLTLIATANQGSEATYESGFVIDKFPISRPNLTFSTLTVSNMSPEDSSIYLCSVEGVGTKIANTEAFFGQGTRLTVV.

This clonotype was found many times. The genes are TRBV7-8 and TRBJ1-5, with D possibly TRBD1 on 5 matching bases. Trimming stripped 5 bases from V and 2 bases from J, with 19 bases between. This CDR3 contains 17 residues. Germline V gene data show CDR1 as SGHVS and CDR2 as FQNEAQ. CDR3 nucleotide sequence: TGTGCCAGCAGCGCCGGGACGGGGGAGTTCGGCAATCAGCCCCAGCATTTT. The encoded protein is CASSAGTGEFGNQPQHF.

Only a few counts were recorded for this clonotype. The rearrangement joins TRBV27 to TRBJ2-7, with D uncertain. Looked up from germline, CDR1 is MNHEY and CDR2 is SMNVEV (reference sequence). V was trimmed by 4 bases and J by 2 bases, leaving 9 bases between them. This CDR3 has 13 residues. Here the CDR3 DNA reads TGTGCCAGCAGTTCCAACCCAGCCTACGAGCAGTACTTC. It encodes CASSSNPAYEQYF.